This paragraph covers one T cell receptor beta chain sequence. This receptor's antigen is unknown. There are no base qualities to consult, and no much larger clone falls within one base. The sample is drawn from a study of CD4 T cells in relation to SARS-CoV-2 and coronaviruses (dated by TCRdb to the early 2020s). For context, the study as a whole: In the ViraFEST assay, PBMCs were cultured with antigen for about eleven days, after which TCR beta CDR3s were sequenced to identify clonal expansions specific to the antigen. Of the approximately 12 convalescent patients, 8 were male and 4 were female, and two of the subjects were Hispanic. The full convalescent cohort of roughly eleven patients had a median age of almost 40 years, ranging from roughly 20 to 72 years. A different TCR-beta assay, based on Illumina, was used to sequence expansion assays from other donors in the study. At the level of individual TCR clonotypes, the study evaluated whether memory CD4+ T cells crossreact between the spike proteins of SARS-CoV-2 and those of common cold coronaviruses. Patient-derived lymphoblastoid cell lines were used to map the HLA restriction of shared crossreactive spike epitopes. The Adaptive Biotechnologies TCR-sequencing kit was used for samples from three pre-COVID donors and for the naive versus memory experiments, whereas the other data were Illumina-based. The paper's findings and limits, for the study overall: Sequencing naive versus memory cells indicated that the assay picks up memory recall responses, not primary responses primed during culture. Significantly weaker SARS-CoV-2-driven expansion was shown by crossreactive clones than by monoreactive clones, consistent with antigenic imprinting. Memory CD4+ clonotypes crossrecognizing SARS-CoV-2 and at least one common cold coronavirus spike were found in around 65% of donors. No donor contributed both pre-pandemic and post-infection samples, which limited tracing the source of pre-existing responses. The study was limited by small numbers of patients and tested TCRs. Crossreactivity analysis centred on spike protein, so crossreactivity against other viral proteins was not assessed.

To separate naive from memory CD4+ T cells, cryopreserved PBMCs first underwent CD4 enrichment and then EasySep naive CD4+ T cell enrichment. Sorted naive or memory CD4+ T cells (about 9.2 x 10^4) were cultured 1:1 with T cell-depleted PBMCs and CEF peptides for over 9 days. Triplicate replicate wells were generally used for each peptide culture condition. PBMCs were isolated from leukapheresis product or whole blood by Ficoll-Paque PLUS gradient centrifugation. PBMCs were either cryopreserved at -140°C or used fresh in the expansion assay. The QIAamp Micro DNA Kit was used to extract genomic DNA from the CD4+ T cells. Survey-level immunoSEQ TCR-beta sequencing was performed on DNA from CEF-cultured naive and memory CD4+ T cells. Per the source publication's procedure: During preprocessing, nonproductive sequences were removed, as were CDR3s that did not start with C, did not end with F or W, or were shorter than 7 amino acids. The MANAFEST web app was used to call antigen-specific clonotypes on the basis of expansion compared with the reference and with other culture wells. A clone was considered positive if significant expansion relative to the reference culture was observed in 2 of 3 replicate wells at an FDR below 0.05. Positive clones also required significant expansion versus all other tandem wells and an odds ratio above 5. Cultured and uncultured naive and memory CD4+ repertoires were searched for CDR3s previously identified as spike- and CEF-reactive. Pairwise Levenshtein distance, computed with the stringdist R package after three terminal residues were trimmed from each end, was used as the measure of CDR3 homology. The table comes from immuneACCESS by way of TCRdb, which keeps in-frame sequences with V and J called. Part of the clones is missing from these tables; in studies checked, under half for an unresolved V gene and the rest for unknown reasons. V and J calls plus clone size are reproduced from that table; the DNA served to infer D and trimming. The sample profile shows tens of thousands of clones; roughly 82% of them were found once. The ten largest clones add up to over 1.1% of the sample.

Cut back by 0 bases and 2 bases, the V and J ends lie 9 bases apart. The CDR3 starts with the cysteine, ends with the phenylalanine, and has 15 residues. The kept DNA is CDR3 alone, 45 bases in frame from the first base. CDR1 and CDR2 are read off the germline V gene as SGDLS and YYNGEE. This receptor was identified in an adult with COVID-19. Sequencing was carried out using naive CD4+ T cells from PBMCs, cultured in vitro. This specimen's cell subset or site label, per the study, means: naive CD4+ T cells isolated by negative enrichment. This chain joins TRBV9 to TRBJ2-1; the D gene is not confidently resolved. The CDR3 region: CASSVGGSAYNEQFF. The DNA sequence reads TGTGCCAGCAGCGTAGGCGGAAGTGCCTACAATGAGCAGTTCTTC.